This T cell receptor (beta chain) was observed in a study of identical twins. Study observations and caveats: Compared with models, monozygotic twins showed more out-of-frame TCR alpha sharing. The study reached conclusions through statistical analysis that was cross-sectional, not following the same donors.

This clonotype appeared a few times. The antigen is undetermined. The CDR3 is 13 residues long. The germline CDR1 and CDR2 sequences are GTSNPN and SVGIG (reference sequence). Unique molecular identifiers were present on the cDNA, which also gained a universal primer site by template switching. One entry per CDR3 protein, called by TCRdb with MiXCR from the 5' RACE reads. Of roughly 1.6 million distinct CDR3 sequences listed, more than 30% were seen once; the top ten hold under 0.35%. V usage is TRBV30 and J usage is TRBJ2-4; D might be TRBD2 (6 bases). TRBJ2-7 explains the end of the DNA better; the J call may be wrong. The sample was cord blood. The receptor was isolated from a newborn girl in good health. For the CDR3, the DNA is TGTGCCTGGAACCGGGGGAAACCTGACGAGCAGTACTTC. It yields the protein CAWNRGKPDEQYF.